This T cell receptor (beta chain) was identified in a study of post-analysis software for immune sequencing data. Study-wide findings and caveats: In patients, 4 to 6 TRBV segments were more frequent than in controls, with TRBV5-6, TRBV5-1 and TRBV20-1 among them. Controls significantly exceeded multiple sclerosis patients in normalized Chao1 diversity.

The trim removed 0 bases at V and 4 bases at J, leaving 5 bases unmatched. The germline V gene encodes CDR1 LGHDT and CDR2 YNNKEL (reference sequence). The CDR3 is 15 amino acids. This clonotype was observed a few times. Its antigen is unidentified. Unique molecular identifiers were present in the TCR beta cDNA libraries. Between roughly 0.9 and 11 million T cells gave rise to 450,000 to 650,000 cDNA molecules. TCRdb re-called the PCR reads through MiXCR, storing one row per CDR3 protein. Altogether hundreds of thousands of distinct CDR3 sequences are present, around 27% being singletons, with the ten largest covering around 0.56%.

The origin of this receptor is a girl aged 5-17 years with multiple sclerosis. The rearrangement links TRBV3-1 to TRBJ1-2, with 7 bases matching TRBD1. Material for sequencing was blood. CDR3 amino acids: CASSQEGQTLYGYTF. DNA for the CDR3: TGTGCCAGCAGCCAAGAGGGACAGACCCTCTATGGCTACACCTTC. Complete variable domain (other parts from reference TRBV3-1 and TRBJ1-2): DTAVSQTPKYLVTQMGNDKSIKCEQNLGHDTMYWYKQDSKKFLKIMFSYNNKELIINETVPNRFSPKSPDKAHLNLHINSLELGDSAVYFCASSQEGQTLYGYTFGSGTRLTVV.